The 17 T cell receptor beta chains below were found in one sample sequenced in a study of T-cell reconstitution after alpha-beta-depleted transplantation in children. Preparation of the TCRbeta library used unique molecular identifiers. MiXCR, applied by TCRdb to the PCR reads, yields one record per CDR3 protein. The sample yields 610,000 or so distinct CDR3 sequences, around 27% seen once. Sequencing used PBMCs, obtained before TCRalphabeta/CD19-depleted stem cell transplant. These receptors came from a boy under two years old with Wiskott-Aldrich syndrome, due to receive a stem cell transplant.

This clonotype was detected a few times. The J gene is TRBJ2-1, the V gene TRBV4-1, with TRBD2 matching 9 bases. The ends lost 1 base at V and 6 bases at J; junction bases unmatched: 10. The length of the CDR3 is 17 residues. Germline CDR1 MGHRA, CDR2 YSYEKL. DNA of the CDR3: TGCGCCAGCAGCCAAGTGAAGCCTAGCGGGGCTGGCAATGAGCAGTTCTTC. Amino acid sequence: CASSQVKPSGAGNEQFF.

This chain joins TRBV20-1 and TRBJ2-5; no clear D. Germline CDR1 DFQATT, CDR2 SNEGSKA (reference sequence). This CDR3 is built from 12 residues. Trimming removed 6 bases at V and 5 bases at J, with 13 bases between. CDR3 in amino acids: CSADDTEETQYF. The CDR3 DNA reads as TGCAGTGCCGATGACACGGAGGAGACCCAGTACTTC.

The chain carries TRBV12-3 or TRBV12-4 and TRBJ2-2; 9 bases match TRBD2. The CDR3 runs to 16 residues. V lost 5 bases, J lost 5 bases, and 9 bases stayed unmatched. CDR3 residues: CASSPIAGERTGELFF. CDR3 DNA: TGTGCCAGCAGTCCTATAGCGGGAGAGAGAACCGGGGAGCTGTTTTTT.

The chain's CDR3 is CASSSPAGGRTDTQYF. The CDR3 nucleotides read TGTGCCAGCAGCTCCCCCGCTGGAGGGAGGACAGATACGCAGTATTTT. The chain couples TRBV7-9 to TRBJ2-3; possibly TRBD2 for D (6 bases). In germline, CDR1 is SEHNR, CDR2 FQNEAQ (reference sequence). This CDR3 is 16 amino acids long. Trimming cost V 4 bases and J 3 bases, with 17 bases left between them.

The genes are TRBV10-3 and TRBJ2-2, with D possibly TRBD2 on 6 matching bases. The CDR3 runs to 16 residues. Germline V lookup: CDR1 ENHRY, CDR2 SYGVKD. V shed 6 bases and J shed 0 bases, with 14 bases lying between them. The CDR3 sequence: CAIRGQRAPNTGELFF. The CDR3 bases are TGTGCCATCAGAGGGCAGCGGGCCCCGAACACCGGGGAGCTGTTTTTT.

V usage is TRBV10-2 and J usage is TRBJ2-1, with 7 bases that match TRBD2. The CDR3 totals 17 residues. Trimming removed 6 bases from V and 4 bases from J; junction bases left unmatched: 15. Germline V CDR1 and CDR2: WSHSY, SAAADI. Written as DNA, the CDR3 is TGCGCCAGCAGGATCAGGGTTAGAAGCGGGGAATACAATGAGCAGTTCTTC. Translating gives CASRIRVRSGEYNEQFF.

The genes are TRBV5-1 and TRBJ2-3, with 7 bases lining up with TRBD2. V dropped 4 bases and J dropped 2; count of bases not matched to a gene: 19. This CDR3 has 19 residues. Germline assignment: CDR1 SGHRS and CDR2 YFSETQ. The CDR3 reads CASSRSRDPTTSDTDTQYF. Written as DNA, the CDR3 is TGCGCCAGCAGCCGAAGCCGGGACCCTACTACTAGCGACACAGATACGCAGTATTTT.

This clonotype turned up a few times. The chain combines TRBV5-1 with TRBJ2-7; 9 bases align to TRBD1. This CDR3 region has 15 residues. The germline CDR1 and CDR2 sequences are SGHRS and YFSETQ. After removal of 0 bases from V and 6 bases from J, the junction contained 7 bases not matched to a gene. The CDR3 region is CASSLAGQGDGEQYF. The CDR3 region has the DNA TGCGCCAGCAGCTTGGCGGGACAGGGAGACGGCGAGCAGTACTTC. Variable domain in full (rest from reference TRBV5-1 and TRBJ2-7): KAGVTQTPRYLIKTRGQQVTLSCSPISGHRSVSWYQQTPGQGLQFLFEYFSETQRNKGNFPGRFSGRQFSNSRSEMNVSTLELGDSALYLCASSLAGQGDGEQYFGPGTRLTVT.

The rearrangement links TRBV29-1 to TRBJ2-1, with TRBD2 matching 8 bases. With V trimmed by 7 bases and J by 4 bases, 3 bases remained unmatched. The length of the CDR3 is 12 residues. Germline V gives CDR1 SQVTM, CDR2 ANQGSEA. CDR3 DNA: TGCAGCGGCCTAGCGGGTTACAATGAGCAGTTCTTC. This encodes CSGLAGYNEQFF.

This clonotype was seen a few times. The conserved phenylalanine or tryptophan normally closing the CDR3 is absent here, so this likely arose from a read error. V and J are TRBV15 and TRBJ2-7; no reliable D call. The V gene lost 0 bases and the J gene lost 2 bases, with 5 bases spanning the gap. Germline CDR1 is LNHNV and CDR2 is YYDKDF (reference sequence). This CDR3 comprises 13 residues. The DNA for the CDR3 is TGTGCCACCAGCAGAGATGGGGCCTACGAGCAGTACCTC. This sequence encodes CATSRDGAYEQYL.

This clonotype turned up a few times. This chain links TRBV6-5 with TRBJ1-2; 8 bases map to TRBD1. J lost 9 bases, V lost 2 bases, and 14 bases had no gene match. The germline V gene has CDR1 MNHEY and CDR2 SVGAGI. The CDR3 has 16 amino acids. CDR3 nucleotide sequence: TGTGCCAGCAGTTACGTCTCAGGGGGCTTACCGCCGCGCTACACCTTC. Its translation: CASSYVSGGLPPRYTF.

The V and J genes are TRBV5-1 and TRBJ2-3, with 7 bases fitting TRBD2. The CDR3 is made up of 16 amino acids. Germline CDR1 and CDR2: SGHRS and YFSETQ. The trim removed 0 bases at V and 2 bases at J, leaving 6 bases unmatched. The CDR3 reads CASSLDALADTDTQYF. The DNA for the CDR3 is TGCGCCAGCAGCTTGGACGCCCTAGCGGACACAGATACGCAGTATTTT.

The chain has TRBV28 and TRBJ2-1; 7 positions match TRBD2. Losses at the gene ends were 3 bases for V and 5 bases for J; bases not matched to a gene: 10. This CDR3 has 16 residues. Germline V gene lookup returns CDR1 MDHEN and CDR2 SYDVKM. Here the CDR3 DNA reads TGTGCCAGCAGTTTCCCTGGGAGGGGAAAAGACAATGAGCAGTTCTTC. It is translated as CASSFPGRGKDNEQFF.

This clonotype occurred a few times. This chain joins TRBV29-1 and TRBJ2-5, with D perhaps matching TRBD2 (5 bases). V lost 3 bases to trimming and J lost 3 bases, with 11 bases between them. The germline V gene has CDR1 SQVTM and CDR2 ANQGSEA. This CDR3 comprises 13 residues. CDR3 sequence (DNA): TGCAGCGTTGAGGAGGTTAGCGAAGAGACCCAGTACTTC. Translated: CSVEEVSEETQYF.

The genes are TRBV5-1 and TRBJ2-1; possibly TRBD2 for D (5 bases). The germline CDR1 and CDR2 sequences are SGHRS and YFSETQ. The CDR3 has 18 amino acids. V shed 4 bases and J shed 0 bases, with 20 bases lying between them. The CDR3 spells CASSPTPFSVSSYNEQFF. The CDR3 DNA reads TGCGCCAGCAGCCCAACACCCTTTAGCGTCTCCTCCTACAATGAGCAGTTCTTC.

This clonotype was counted a few times. The V gene is TRBV5-1, the J gene TRBJ2-3; 13 nucleotides line up with TRBD2. Per germline, CDR1 SGHRS and CDR2 YFSETQ. J gave up 2 bases and V 4 bases, and 13 bases lay outside the gene matches. The CDR3 loop spans 19 amino acids. The CDR3 DNA is TGCGCCAGCAGCCCCCCACAGGGGACTAGCGGGATATCCACAGATACGCAGTATTTT. This gives the protein CASSPPQGTSGISTDTQYF.

The gene calls are TRBV7-6 and TRBJ1-1; no reliable D call. V was pared by 3 bases and J by 1 base, with 9 bases between. This CDR3 is built from 14 residues. From germline, CDR1 is SGHVS and CDR2 FNYEAQ. CDR3 sequence (DNA): TGTGCCAGCAGCTTTAACGGAGGGAACACTGAAGCTTTCTTT. It encodes CASSFNGGNTEAFF.